This T cell receptor beta chain appears in the sequencing data of a study of blood T cell repertoires in COVID-19. Study-level information: Specimens from acute and convalescent COVID-19 originated in the United States, Italy and Spain. The cDNA or gDNA used as material had been derived from T cells, B-cell-depleted T cells, or PBMCs.

In the study's own analysis: Estimated nucleated cell counts came from reference gene primer amplification. The data were produced by immunoSEQ multiplex PCR, yet TCRdb's version contains in-frame clones alone and is incomplete. V and J calls and clone size are given by that table; D and trimming were obtained from the DNA. The table lists 150,000 or so clones, over 80% of them singletons. The ends lost 6 bases at V and 7 bases at J; junction bases unmatched: 14. CDR3 length: 16 amino acids. Per germline, CDR1 ENHRY and CDR2 SYGVKD. This clone has only a few counts. Sample: peripheral blood. V gene TRBV10-3 combines with J gene TRBJ2-1, with 8 bases lining up with TRBD2. The sequence was collected from a man between 65 and 85 years old who had recovered from COVID-19. CDR3 in amino acids: CAISPETSASQNEQFF. CDR3 coding DNA: TGTGCCATCAGCCCCGAGACTAGCGCGAGCCAGAATGAGCAGTTCTTC.